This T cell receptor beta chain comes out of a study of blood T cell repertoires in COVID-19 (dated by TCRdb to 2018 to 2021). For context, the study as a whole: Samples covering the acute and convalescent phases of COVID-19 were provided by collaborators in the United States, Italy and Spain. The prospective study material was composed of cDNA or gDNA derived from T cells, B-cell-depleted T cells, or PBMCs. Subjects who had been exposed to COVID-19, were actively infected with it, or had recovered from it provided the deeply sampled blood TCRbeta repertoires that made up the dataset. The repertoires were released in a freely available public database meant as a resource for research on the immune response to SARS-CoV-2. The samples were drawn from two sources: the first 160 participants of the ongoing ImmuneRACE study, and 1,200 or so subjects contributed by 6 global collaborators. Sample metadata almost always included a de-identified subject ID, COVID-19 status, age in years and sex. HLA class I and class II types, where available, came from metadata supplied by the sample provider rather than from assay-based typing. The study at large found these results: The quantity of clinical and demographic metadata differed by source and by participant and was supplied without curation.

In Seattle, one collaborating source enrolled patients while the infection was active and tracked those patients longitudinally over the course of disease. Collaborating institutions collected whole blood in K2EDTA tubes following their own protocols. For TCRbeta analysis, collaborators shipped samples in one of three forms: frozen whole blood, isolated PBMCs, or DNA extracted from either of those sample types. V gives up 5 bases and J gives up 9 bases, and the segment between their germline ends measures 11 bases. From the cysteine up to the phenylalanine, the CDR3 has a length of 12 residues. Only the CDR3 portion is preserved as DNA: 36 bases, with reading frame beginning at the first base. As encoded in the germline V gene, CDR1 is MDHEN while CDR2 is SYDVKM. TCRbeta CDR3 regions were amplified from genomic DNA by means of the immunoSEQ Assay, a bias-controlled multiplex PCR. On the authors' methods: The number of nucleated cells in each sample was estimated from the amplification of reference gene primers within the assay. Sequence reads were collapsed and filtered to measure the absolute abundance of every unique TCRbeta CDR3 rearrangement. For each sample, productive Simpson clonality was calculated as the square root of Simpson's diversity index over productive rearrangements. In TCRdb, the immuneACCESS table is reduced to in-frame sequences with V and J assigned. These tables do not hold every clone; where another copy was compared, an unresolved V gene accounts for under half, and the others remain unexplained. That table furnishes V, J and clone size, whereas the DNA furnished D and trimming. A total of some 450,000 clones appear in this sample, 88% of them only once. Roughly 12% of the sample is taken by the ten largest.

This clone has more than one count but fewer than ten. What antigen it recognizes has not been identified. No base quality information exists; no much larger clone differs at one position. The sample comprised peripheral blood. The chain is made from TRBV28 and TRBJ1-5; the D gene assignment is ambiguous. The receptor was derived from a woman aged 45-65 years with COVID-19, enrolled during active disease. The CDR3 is CASSLPRGPQHF. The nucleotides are TGTGCCAGCAGTCTTCCTCGGGGGCCCCAGCATTTT.